This T cell receptor (beta chain) was sequenced during a study of T cells in localized non-small cell lung cancer. Trimming cost V 0 bases and J 2 bases, with 14 bases left between them. The germline CDR1 and CDR2 sequences are MNHEY and SVGAGI. The CDR3 has 16 amino acids. Data came from immunoSEQ multiplex PCR; TCRdb stores just in-frame clones and leaves some out. The sample shows 25,000 to 30,000 clones, approximately 90% of them seen only once. This sequence was found in a woman aged 18 to 49 with stage I lung adenocarcinoma. The J gene is TRBJ2-7, the V gene TRBV6-5; D might be TRBD1 or TRBD2, each matching 5 bases. Sample: peripheral blood, taken before any cancer treatment. In DNA form, the CDR3 reads TGTGCCAGCAGTTACTCCGCGGCAGGGACGGCCTACGAGCAGTACTTC. This sequence encodes CASSYSAAGTAYEQYF.